The clone carrying this T cell receptor beta chain occurred many times. Time point of the sample: newly diagnosed GD, antithyroid drugs for less than 3 months. Following extraction of RNA from PBMCs, that RNA was used to make the TCR library. In building TCR beta libraries, iRepertoire HTBI primers were used together with Arm-PCR of CDR3 regions. Each CDR3 protein is one row after TCRdb ran MiXCR on the multiplex PCR reads. The data hold hundreds of thousands of distinct CDR3 sequences, with approximately 15% observed a single time. This entry comes from a study of regulatory T cells in long-lasting Graves disease. CDR3 length equals 16 residues. The ends were cut back, 5 bases at V and 1 base at J, with 15 bases in the middle. Germline V CDR1 and CDR2: MNHEY, SMNVEV (reference sequence). These records were also assigned to another study, of T cells in Graves' hyperthyroidism and ophthalmopathy. This second study says: During a first-round RT-PCR of the TCR CDR3, the HTBI primer set was used.

This sample comprised peripheral blood mononuclear cells (PBMCs), obtained at new diagnosis, from a patient treated with antithyroid drugs. The chain has TRBV27 and TRBJ2-1; D not resolved. This TCR derives from a man aged 35 to 55 with Graves disease. The CDR3 DNA reads as TGTGCCAGCAGTCCCATGATAGGAGAGTCCTACAATGAGCAGTTCTTC. Residues: CASSPMIGESYNEQFF.